This T cell receptor (beta chain) appears in the sequencing data of a study of T cell responses to AZD1222 COVID-19 vaccine. Researchers grouped second doses given at about 4 or about 12 weeks into one pool. Using immunoSEQ multiplex PCR, the repertoire was profiled, and TCRdb retains in-frame clones only, with some absent. The sample gives more than 55,000 clones, 65% to 80% of which show up once; approximately 3.5% is in the top ten. This clonotype originated in an adult who received the AZD1222 COVID-19 vaccine. Specimen: peripheral blood, collected 28 days after the second AZD1222 dose.

The CDR3 protein is CASSLGAANEQFF. The CDR3 coding sequence is TGTGCCAGCAGCTTAGGGGCGGCCAATGAGCAGTTCTTC. The chain recombines TRBV7-2 with TRBJ2-1; no firm D call. Trimming cost V 1 base and J 6 bases, with 7 bases left between them. CDR3 size: 13 residues. Germline CDR1 SGHTA, CDR2 FQGNSA.